The TCR beta chain described here comes from a study of T cell responses to AZD1222 COVID-19 vaccine. V gave up 5 bases and J gave up 6 bases, with 10 bases separating them. There are 13 residues in the CDR3. CDR1 is MNHEY, CDR2 SMNVEV, per germline (reference sequence). Data came from immunoSEQ multiplex PCR; TCRdb stores just in-frame clones and leaves some out. The table records about 180,000 clones, 85% to 90% of them present only once. The sample was peripheral blood, taken on day 0 of AZD1222 vaccination. This receptor was identified in an adult in good health. The chain uses TRBV27 and TRBJ1-4; unclear D gene. CDR3 region: CASSPLEDEKLFF. The CDR3 bases are TGTGCCAGCAGTCCACTGGAGGATGAAAAACTGTTTTTT.